This T cell receptor (beta chain) was documented in a study of T cells in Graves' hyperthyroidism and ophthalmopathy. TCR beta CDR3 sequences were amplified from RNA transcripts. Using the HTBI primer set, a first-round RT-PCR was run on the TCR CDR3. One entry per CDR3 protein, called by TCRdb with MiXCR from the multiplex PCR reads. The data show hundreds of thousands of distinct CDR3 sequences, 18% seen once. Lactation, pregnancy, other autoimmune disease or uncontrolled infection led to exclusion of patients. Preceding any ophthalmopathy symptoms, the blood sample dates from first hyperthyroidism diagnosis. PBMCs were obtained from about 9.9 ml fresh peripheral blood. V shed 5 bases and J 1 base; nucleotides not matched to a gene: 13. This CDR3 spans 17 amino acids.

The sequencing input was blood. The clonotype originates from a woman aged 45-65 years with Graves' hyperthyroidism that later progressed to Graves' ophthalmopathy. The rearrangement joins TRBV12-3 or TRBV12-4 to TRBJ1-1; 7 nucleotides align to TRBD1. The CDR3 protein is CASSVGDRVRPNTEAFF. The DNA for the CDR3 is TGTGCCAGCAGTGTCGGGGACAGAGTGCGCCCGAACACTGAAGCTTTCTTT.